This T cell receptor beta chain was sequenced in a study of CD8 T cells in Susac syndrome. Regarding the study as a whole: It was acknowledged in the study that the number of individuals who were included in its TCR sequencing and HLA analysis was relatively small.

The patients serving as multiple sclerosis controls were treatment-naive. They had stable or active relapsing-remitting disease and fulfilled revised McDonald criteria. TEMRA cells were enriched by FACS, and CD4+ and CD8+ T cells were negatively isolated. J gave up 1 base and V 4 bases, and 5 bases lay outside the gene matches. Germline V CDR1 and CDR2: SGDLS, YYNGEE. The CDR3 has 15 residues. Random hexamers were used to reverse transcribe the RNA input (about 0.5 to 1 ug). The authors amplified TCR beta CDR3 across 54 Vbeta and 13 Jbeta using immunoSEQ multiplex PCR. TCRdb reprocessed the immunoSEQ multiplex PCR reads via MiXCR and lists one record per CDR3 protein. The sample has fewer than 200,000 distinct CDR3 sequences; 85% to 95% are singletons. Regarding this clonotype: Its target is not known.

This TCR derives from a human donor with multiple sclerosis. This sequence joins TRBV9 and TRBJ2-1; the match to TRBD2 covers 7 bases. The source material was CD8+ T cells from PBMCs. CDR3 DNA sequence: TGTGCCAGCAGCTCGCGGGAGACGTCCTACAATGAGCAGTTCTTC. Translating it yields CASSSRETSYNEQFF.